These 15 T cell receptor beta chains were all obtained from the same sample, sequenced in a study of PD-1 blockade in classical Hodgkin lymphoma. Specified time point: cycle 4 day 1 (C4D1), after 6 weeks of nivolumab. Relapses following autologous stem cell transplantation were seen in all patients, with brentuximab vedotin exposure varying. Investigators isolated CD4+ T cells from thawed PBMCs through magnetic negative selection. Sequenced by immunoSEQ multiplex PCR; TCRdb stores in-frame clones only, minus some. In the table there are 20,000 to 25,000 clones, roughly 76% of which are singletons. The sequenced sample was CD4+ T cells from blood, obtained before the fourth cycle of nivolumab. The receptors come from a human donor with classical Hodgkin lymphoma.

The rearrangement links TRBV27 to TRBJ2-1; 8 bases are shared with TRBD1. The CDR3 has 17 amino acids. With 4 bases clipped from V and 4 bases from J, the junction kept 12 bases outside the gene matches. CDR1 is MNHEY and CDR2 is SMNVEV in the germline V gene (reference sequence). CDR3 sequence (DNA): TGTGCCAGCAGTTCTTACGCGGACAGGGTCCGGTACAATGAGCAGTTCTTC. Translation: CASSSYADRVRYNEQFF.

This chain uses TRBV2 with TRBJ2-2; TRBD1 might be the D (6 bases). The V gene's germline CDR1 is SNHLY and CDR2 FYNNEI. The CDR3 runs to 16 residues. The V gene lost 0 bases and the J gene lost 3 bases, with 11 bases spanning the gap. CDR3 amino acids: CASSEALRTDTGELFF. The CDR3 DNA sequence: TGTGCCAGCAGTGAAGCGCTTAGGACAGACACCGGGGAGCTGTTTTTT.

The V call is TRBV30, the J call TRBJ1-3, with TRBD1 matching over 8 bases. This CDR3 contains 14 residues. The germline CDR1 and CDR2 sequences are GTSNPN and SVGIG (reference sequence). V dropped 8 bases and J dropped 1; count of bases not matched to a gene: 7. Here the CDR3 reads CARKQGGSGNTIYF. The CDR3 DNA sequence: TGTGCCAGAAAACAGGGGGGATCTGGAAACACCATATATTTT.

The rearrangement links TRBV9 to TRBJ2-2, with 11 bases aligning to TRBD2. Germline loops: CDR1 SGDLS, CDR2 YYNGEE. The CDR3 totals 19 residues. V lost 0 bases, J lost 4 bases, and 11 bases stayed unmatched. This chain's CDR3 is CASSVAPSGGPLVTGELFF. For the CDR3, the DNA is TGTGCCAGCAGCGTAGCCCCTAGCGGGGGGCCTTTGGTCACCGGGGAGCTGTTTTTT.

The rearrangement links TRBV2 to TRBJ2-3; the match to TRBD2 covers 13 bases. V was clipped by 5 bases and J by 1 base; unmatched bases: 3. Germline V CDR1 and CDR2: SNHLY, FYNNEI. The CDR3 length is 16 residues. CDR3: CASSLGLAGGTDTQYF. The CDR3 DNA is TGTGCCAGCAGTTTAGGACTAGCGGGAGGCACAGATACGCAGTATTTT.

This rearrangement joins TRBV2 to TRBJ1-5; perhaps TRBD1 as D (5 bases). CDR1 and CDR2 (germline): SNHLY, FYNNEI. Trimming took 6 bases from V and 6 from J, leaving 12 bases between them. The length of the CDR3 is 13 residues. The chain's CDR3 is CASRADSGQPQHF. CDR3 bases: TGTGCCAGCAGGGCTGACAGCGGTCAGCCCCAGCATTTT.

The chain carries TRBV19 and TRBJ1-1, with a tentative D call TRBD1 (6 bases). The V end was cut by 2 bases, the J end by 7 bases, with 14 bases between. Germline V gene data show CDR1 as LNHDA and CDR2 as SQIVND (reference sequence). This CDR3 region has 14 residues. CDR3 loop: CASSISRTGLEAFF. CDR3 sequence (DNA): TGTGCCAGTAGTATAAGCCGAACAGGGCTTGAAGCTTTCTTT.

V and J are TRBV5-6 and TRBJ2-1; 7 bases line up with TRBD1. Germline values: CDR1 SGHDT, CDR2 YYEEEE. The CDR3 loop spans 17 amino acids. V lost 2 bases, J lost 10 bases, and 18 bases stayed unmatched. The CDR3 DNA sequence: TGTGCCAGCAGCTTAGGGGGCCCCGGGGCCCCGAATGGAGAGCAGTTCTTC. Translation gives CASSLGGPGAPNGEQFF.

The genes are TRBV7-9 and TRBJ1-6, with D perhaps matching TRBD1 (5 bases). The V end was cut by 4 bases, the J end by 5 bases, with 12 bases between. The CDR3 totals 15 residues. In germline, CDR1 is SEHNR, CDR2 FQNEAQ (reference sequence). The CDR3 sequence is CASSSRGANNSPLHF. CDR3 DNA: TGTGCCAGCAGCTCCCGAGGGGCGAATAATTCACCCCTCCACTTT.

There are a few counts of this clone. The V and J genes are TRBV9 and TRBJ1-4, with a tentative D call TRBD1 (5 bases). The CDR3 is made up of 15 amino acids. V was trimmed by 0 bases and J by 8 bases, leaving 14 bases between them. Germline CDR1 is SGDLS and CDR2 is YYNGEE. CDR3 protein: CASSVDAGLREKLFF. The CDR3 nucleotides read TGTGCCAGCAGCGTAGACGCAGGGCTAAGGGAAAAACTGTTTTTT.

The chain uses TRBV7-2 and TRBJ2-7; 14 bases line up with TRBD2. This CDR3 spans 16 amino acids. CDR1 SGHTA and CDR2 FQGNSA come from the germline V gene. V was clipped by 2 bases and J by 6 bases; unmatched bases: 6. CDR3 region: CASSLNPGLAGGEQYF. The CDR3 DNA follows: TGTGCCAGCAGCTTAAACCCCGGACTAGCGGGGGGCGAGCAGTACTTC.

This clone was seen a single time. The CDR3 DNA reads TGTGCCAGCAGTCCATCAGTCGGGGGGACCGGGGAGCTGTTTTTT. Translated, it gives CASSPSVGGTGELFF. V is TRBV28 and J is TRBJ2-2, with 7 bases matching TRBD2. V dropped 5 bases and J dropped 5; count of bases not matched to a gene: 8. Per germline, CDR1 MDHEN and CDR2 SYDVKM. This CDR3 spans 15 amino acids.

The table lists this clone with a few counts. J is TRBJ2-7 and V is TRBV4-1; D possibly matches TRBD1 or TRBD2 (5 bases each). CDR3 length equals 16 residues. Trimming stripped 1 base from V and 2 bases from J, with 15 bases between. CDR1 and CDR2 from the germline V gene are MGHRA and YSYEKL. The DNA for the CDR3 is TGCGCCAGCAGCCAAGTGAGCGCAGGGAGACCCTACGAGCAGTACTTC. Protein sequence: CASSQVSAGRPYEQYF.

This chain connects TRBV7-2 to TRBJ2-1; D remains unclear. With 1 base removed from V and 9 bases from J, the gap between germline ends came to 7 bases. CDR3 length: 12 amino acids. Germline V gene lookup returns CDR1 SGHTA and CDR2 FQGNSA. The CDR3 DNA sequence: TGTGCCAGCAGCTTAGGGGAATCTGAGCAGTTCTTC. It translates to CASSLGESEQFF.

The J gene is TRBJ2-1, the V gene TRBV6-6; 8 bases line up with TRBD2. The CDR3 is 15 residues long. The germline V gene encodes CDR1 MNHNY and CDR2 SVGAGI (reference sequence). With V trimmed by 5 bases and J by 7 bases, 10 bases remained unmatched. The CDR3, as DNA: TGTGCCAGCAGTCACGGACTGGGACTAGGGAATGAGCAGTTCTTC. Translated, it gives CASSHGLGLGNEQFF.